The 2 T cell receptor beta chains below come from one sample, sequenced in a study of post-analysis software for immune sequencing data. Study-wide findings and caveats: Included in a set of four or five TRBV segments more frequent in patients than controls were TRBV5-6, TRBV5-1 and TRBV20-1.

Their antigen targets remain unknown. Each TCR beta cDNA library carried unique molecular identifiers. TCRdb ran MiXCR on the PCR reads and lists one entry per CDR3 protein. The sample yields about half a million distinct CDR3 sequences, around 36% seen once. The source material was blood. The receptors originated from a girl aged 2-17 years with multiple sclerosis.

On this clonotype: Since a much larger clone is just one base distant, this may be a read error. This chain connects TRBV12-3 or TRBV12-4 to TRBJ2-5, with D possibly matching TRBD2 (5 bases). Trimming pared 3 bases from V and 2 bases from J, leaving 10 bases between. The CDR3 length is 14 residues. The CDR3: CASSFPGFQETQYF. CDR3 nucleotide sequence: TGTGCCAGCAGTTTTCCGGGATTTCAAGAGACCCAGTACTTC.

The table lists this clonotype with a few counts. The chain has TRBV9 and TRBJ1-6; 7 nucleotides match TRBD1. There are 14 residues in the CDR3. Germline lookup yields CDR1 SGDLS and CDR2 YYNGEE. After removal of 4 bases from V and 7 bases from J, the junction contained 5 bases not matched to a gene. In DNA, the CDR3 is TGTGCCAGCAGCCCAAGGGGGCTGAATTCACCCCTCCACTTT. Translating it yields CASSPRGLNSPLHF.